The 24 T cell receptor beta chains presented below share a single source sample, sequenced in a study of cytomegalovirus exposure and HLA in healthy donors. The assay was immunoSEQ multiplex PCR, and TCRdb's table has in-frame clones only and misses some. This sample has approximately 300,000 clones, with about nine tenths found just once. Sample: PBMCs. The source of these receptors is a woman aged 18-30 years in good health and CMV-seronegative.

The chain is built from TRBV28 and TRBJ2-7; TRBD1 aligns across 7 bases. CDR3 length: 16 amino acids. V shed 2 bases and J 2 bases; nucleotides not matched to a gene: 9. Germline V gene lookup returns CDR1 MDHEN and CDR2 SYDVKM. CDR3 coding DNA: TGTGCCAGCAGTTTAGTCGCTGGACAGGCCACCTACGAGCAGTACTTC. Its translation is CASSLVAGQATYEQYF.

The gene calls are TRBV7-2 and TRBJ1-2; 9 nucleotides agree with TRBD1. V lost 5 bases and J lost 0; bases outside the gene matches: 13. The CDR3 is 18 amino acids. Germline CDR1 SGHTA, CDR2 FQGNSA. This CDR3 reads CASSLSRGQGIANYGYTF. The CDR3 DNA reads TGTGCCAGCAGCCTGAGTCGGGGACAGGGTATAGCTAACTATGGCTACACCTTC.

This chain links TRBV1 with TRBJ2-1; the table's D gene call, TRBD2, was not cross checked with the DNA. TRBV1 is shown as a pseudogene. The CDR3 consists of 16 residues. The CDR3 DNA follows: TGCACCAGCAGCCCGTTAGCGGGAGGGCCCTACAATGAGCAGTTCTTC. Its translation: CTSSPLAGGPYNEQFF.

The chain combines TRBV27 with TRBJ2-7, with 7 bases that match TRBD1. With V trimmed by 5 bases and J by 6 bases, 13 bases remained unmatched. The CDR3 loop spans 15 amino acids. The germline V gene has CDR1 MNHEY and CDR2 SMNVEV (reference sequence). CDR3 in DNA: TGTGCCAGCAGTCCGTACAGGGGCGCGGCGGGCGAGCAGTACTTC. This translates into CASSPYRGAAGEQYF.

This clone was seen only once. At one end, the junction sequence differs from germline, possibly due to a read error. The rearrangement uses TRBV7-2 and TRBJ1-5; the D is unclear. Germline assignment: CDR1 SGHTA and CDR2 FQGNSA. This CDR3 is built from 13 residues. This CDR3 is CASSLAENQPQHF. CDR3 nucleotide sequence: TGTGCCAGCAGCCTAGCCGAGAATCAGCCCCAGCATTTT.

The V and J genes are TRBV2 and TRBJ1-1; a possible D gene is TRBD1 (6 bases). Germline lookup yields CDR1 SNHLY and CDR2 FYNNEI. The V end lost 6 bases, the J end lost 5 bases, and 7 bases lay between the germline ends. The CDR3 totals 11 residues. CDR3 coding DNA: TGTGCCAGCAGGGGGGCAACTGAAGCTTTCTTT. Protein: CASRGATEAFF.

The J gene is TRBJ1-1, the V gene TRBV2; no reliable D call. The CDR3 runs 15 residues. Trimming took 0 bases from V and 1 from J, leaving 9 bases between them. The V gene's germline CDR1 is SNHLY and CDR2 FYNNEI. In nucleotides, the CDR3 is TGTGCCAGCAGTGAAGCGCGTACGAAGAACACTGAAGCTTTCTTT. Translating it yields CASSEARTKNTEAFF.

V is TRBV7-9 and J is TRBJ1-3; D not resolved. Germline V gene data show CDR1 as SEHNR and CDR2 as FQNEAQ (reference sequence). The CDR3 is 12 amino acids. Between the trimmed V and J ends, which lost 4 bases and 6 bases, there was a span of 7 bases. The CDR3 spells CASSSGINTIYF. For the CDR3, the DNA is TGTGCCAGCAGCTCAGGAATAAACACCATATATTTT.

A few counts support this clone. The sample holds other DNA sequences that translate to the same CDR3. The V call is TRBV7-9, the J call TRBJ2-7; TRBD1 aligns across 8 bases. The CDR3 is made up of 14 amino acids. Germline CDR1 and CDR2: SEHNR and FQNEAQ (reference sequence). V was pared by 4 bases and J by 2 bases, with 4 bases of the junction left unmatched. The CDR3 coding sequence is TGTGCCAGCAGCTCGGGGACAGGCACCTACGAGCAGTACTTC. This translates into CASSSGTGTYEQYF.

This clone has more than one count but fewer than ten. The chain carries TRBV6-5 and TRBJ1-2; 8 bases align to TRBD1. The CDR3 has 14 residues. The V gene's germline CDR1 is MNHEY and CDR2 SVGAGI. V lost 6 bases and J lost 5; bases outside the gene matches: 8. DNA for the CDR3: TGTGCCAGCAGAGTTGGACAGGGAATTTATGGCTACACCTTC. Translation: CASRVGQGIYGYTF.

The rearrangement links TRBV11-3 to TRBJ2-1; TRBD2 matches at 13 bases. The CDR3 spans 16 residues. Trimming at V came to 5 bases and at J to 9 bases, leaving 10 bases not matched to a gene. Per the germline V gene, CDR1 is SGHNT and CDR2 is YENEEA. This CDR3 is CASSPQGLAGWGEQFF. CDR3 sequence (DNA): TGTGCCAGCAGCCCCCAGGGACTAGCGGGATGGGGTGAGCAGTTCTTC.

About this clone: Compared with germline, one end of the junction differs, possibly owing to a read error. The genes are TRBV5-1 and TRBJ1-1, with 11 bases that match TRBD1. CDR3 length equals 15 residues. Germline lookup yields CDR1 SGHRS and CDR2 YFSETQ. CDR3 sequence reads: CASKTGGQGAEKGSF. Here the CDR3 DNA reads TGCGCCAGCAAAACGGGAGGACAGGGGGCGGAGAAGGGATCCTTT.

The CDR3 coding sequence is TGTGCCAGCGGACCCAAACAGGGGGCGTTCACTGAAGCTTTCTTT. It translates to CASGPKQGAFTEAFF. The V call is TRBV9, the J call TRBJ1-1, with 9 bases fitting TRBD1. Germline V lookup: CDR1 SGDLS, CDR2 YYNGEE. The V segment lost 7 bases and the J segment 4 bases; nucleotides outside the gene matches: 11. The CDR3 spans 15 residues.

The V call is TRBV7-2, the J call TRBJ2-3, with TRBD1 matching over 7 bases. Germline V gives CDR1 SGHTA, CDR2 FQGNSA. The CDR3 contains 16 residues. Trimming cost V 1 base and J 0 bases; bases outside gene matches: 4. DNA of the CDR3: TGTGCCAGCAGCTTAGAAAGGGGGCCTAGCACAGATACGCAGTATTTT. It codes for CASSLERGPSTDTQYF.

This chain joins TRBV5-6 and TRBJ2-3, with a tentative D call TRBD2 (5 bases). This CDR3 contains 15 residues. V was pared by 3 bases and J by 4 bases, with 15 bases between. Germline loops: CDR1 SGHDT, CDR2 YYEEEE. The CDR3 here is CASSWNLGASDTQYF. The DNA of the CDR3 is TGTGCCAGCAGCTGGAACCTGGGAGCGTCAGATACGCAGTATTTT.

CDR3 DNA sequence: TGCGCCAGCAGCTGGGGGACTGATTCCTACAATGAGCAGTTCTTC. Residues: CASSWGTDSYNEQFF. V gene TRBV5-1 combines with J gene TRBJ2-1, with TRBD2 as a possible D gene (6 bases). Germline CDR1 and CDR2: SGHRS and YFSETQ. Trimming took off 3 bases at V and 1 base at J, with 11 bases between the two ends. This CDR3 region has 15 residues.

V usage is TRBV29-1 and J usage is TRBJ2-5, with TRBD2 as a possible D gene (6 bases). From germline, CDR1 is SQVTM and CDR2 ANQGSEA. This CDR3 has 16 residues. V lost 3 bases and J 1 base, leaving 18 bases between the germline ends. The CDR3 is CSVEGGYAGLQETQYF. In DNA, the CDR3 is TGCAGCGTTGAGGGAGGATACGCGGGTCTCCAAGAGACCCAGTACTTC.

V gene TRBV7-6 combines with J gene TRBJ2-5; 9 bases are shared with TRBD2. The V and J ends lost 3 bases and 2 bases, in that order; junction bases with no gene match: 7. The CDR3 spans 16 residues. Germline values: CDR1 SGHVS, CDR2 FNYEAQ. CDR3 in amino acids: CASSFIGLATQETQYF. The CDR3 DNA reads as TGTGCCAGCAGCTTTATTGGACTAGCGACACAAGAGACCCAGTACTTC.

This chain joins TRBV7-2 and TRBJ2-3; 7 nucleotides line up with TRBD1. The germline V gene encodes CDR1 SGHTA and CDR2 FQGNSA. CDR3 size: 15 residues. The J segment lost 2 bases and the V segment lost 5 bases, leaving 7 bases of the junction unmatched. The CDR3 nucleotides are TGTGCCAGCAGCCACAGGACAGGTTACACAGATACGCAGTATTTT. Translation: CASSHRTGYTDTQYF.

The DNA for the CDR3 is TGCGCCAGCAGCCAAGGTCTGACAGGGCGCTCCGAGCAGTACTTC. Amino acids: CASSQGLTGRSEQYF. The chain joins TRBV4-3 to TRBJ2-7; 7 bases are shared with TRBD1. V trimming: 1 base; J trimming: 6 bases; junction bases outside the gene matches: 9. The CDR3 consists of 15 residues. Germline V gene sequence: CDR1 LGHNA, CDR2 YSLEER.

Regarding this clone: It is likely a read error, because the conserved phenylalanine at the end of the CDR3 is missing. It is unclear where the CDR3 begins or ends on the DNA, so no DNA is shown, and the CDR3 is as TCRdb lists it. The chain carries TRBV7-8 and TRBJ1-1; the table's D call of TRBD1 was not tested on the DNA. Germline V lookup: CDR1 SGHVS, CDR2 FQNEAQ. The CDR3 comprises 11 residues, both ends counted. The CDR3 loop is CASSRRTGHEL.

The chain combines TRBV7-3 with TRBJ2-7, with TRBD2 identical over 8 bases. The CDR3 length is 14 residues. The trim removed 0 bases at V and 6 bases at J, leaving 4 bases unmatched. In germline, CDR1 is SGHTA, CDR2 FQGTGA. This CDR3 reads CASSLTGTSPEQYF. CDR3 in DNA: TGTGCCAGCAGCTTAACCGGGACTAGTCCCGAGCAGTACTTC.

The chain uses TRBV28 and TRBJ1-5, with D possibly TRBD1 on 6 matching bases. CDR1 MDHEN and CDR2 SYDVKM come from the germline V gene. Trimming took off 5 bases at V and 8 bases at J, with 10 bases between the two ends. This CDR3 is 12 amino acids long. This CDR3 reads CASSQPGEPQHF. CDR3 in DNA: TGTGCCAGCAGTCAACCAGGGGAGCCCCAGCATTTT.

The CDR3 DNA is TGTGCCAGCAGTTGGCGGCTCGAGGAGGCCCTAGGTGGGGCTTTCTTT. It yields the protein CASSWRLEEALGGAFF. The rearrangement joins TRBV27 to TRBJ1-1; D uncertain. The germline V gene has CDR1 MNHEY and CDR2 SMNVEV (reference sequence). The CDR3 totals 16 residues. Trimming removed 4 bases at V and 11 bases at J, with 26 bases between.